This is a list of T cell receptor beta chains from one sample in a study of molecular identifiers for immune sequencing clone quantification. TCRdb independently ran MiXCR on the PCR reads; one entry per CDR3 protein. This table holds hundreds of thousands of distinct CDR3 sequences, about 25% found once. Sequences were obtained from naive CD8+ T cells from blood, with Jurkat cell RNA spiked in. Receptors were obtained from a human donor in good health. Some libraries in this study had Jurkat cell RNA spiked in. Both conserved end residues are part of each CDR3. Fields, in order: D gene, J gene, clone size, V gene, CDR3 DNA, CDR3 protein. A D gene is named only where the DNA matches it firmly. For some rows the clone size is stated as once, few or many, or as a class when expanded; others skip it.

TRBD2 TRBJ2-7 many TRBV4-1 TGCGCCAGCAGCCAAGTTGGCGGGGGGGCCCACGAGCAGTACTTC CASSQVGGGAHEQYF
TRBD1 TRBJ1-1 . TRBV18 TGTGCCAGCTCACCCCGGGACAGTTCAACCTACACTGAAGCTTTCTTT CASSPRDSSTYTEAFF
. TRBJ1-1 many TRBV6-5 TGTGCCAGCAGTTACTCGGGGGTGTCTGAAGCTTTCTTT CASSYSGVSEAFF
TRBD2 TRBJ2-3 many TRBV6-6 TGTGCCAGCAGCTATACACTAGCGGGAGGAGATACGCAGTATTTT CASSYTLAGGDTQYF
TRBD1 TRBJ2-7 few TRBV20-1 TGCAGTGCTACCCCGGCAGGGGGCCCAACCTACGAGCAGTACTTC CSATPAGGPTYEQYF
. TRBJ2-1 few TRBV7-9 TGTGCCAGCAGCCCCCTAACCCAGTGGGGGACAACTCTCAATGAGCAGTTCTTC CASSPLTQWGTTLNEQFF
. TRBJ2-3 . TRBV29-1 TGCAGCGTTGAAGATGGCACAGATACGCAGTATTTT CSVEDGTDTQYF
. TRBJ1-1 . TRBV6-6 TGTGCCAGCAGTTACAGTGGTGAAGTTTTCTTT CASSYSGEVFF
. TRBJ2-7 . TRBV6-1 TGTGCCAGCAATCATCGGGGTTTGATGGAGCGGTACTTC CASNHRGLMERYF
. TRBJ2-7 . TRBV11-2 TGTGCCAGCAGTTCGGGGGCGGACCCCCACGAGCAGTACTTC CASSSGADPHEQYF
. TRBJ2-2 many TRBV9 TGTGCCAGCAGCCCAGGGGAGGGGCTAGCGGTGAACACCGGGGAGCTGTTTTTT CASSPGEGLAVNTGELFF
. TRBJ1-5 many TRBV7-9 TGTGCCAGCAGCTTAGACGGTAGCAATCAGCCCCAGCATTTT CASSLDGSNQPQHF
. TRBJ1-2 few TRBV21-1 TGTGCCAGCAGCGCGCGGCAGGACACGCCGCTAGCTAACTATGGCTACACCTTC CASSARQDTPLANYGYTF
TRBD1 TRBJ2-7 few TRBV14 TGTGCCAGCAGCCAAGCCAGGGGGTACTGGGAGCAGTACTTC CASSQARGYWEQYF
. TRBJ1-4 many TRBV7-9 TGTGCCAGCAGCTCTCTGACAGAAAAACTGTTTTTT CASSSLTEKLFF
. TRBJ2-7 . TRBV4-1 TGCGCCAGCAGCCAAGAAACTCGACAGCACTACGAGCAGTACTTC CASSQETRQHYEQYF
TRBD2 TRBJ2-7 many TRBV7-8 TGTGCCAGCAGCGAAAGACTAGCGGGGGGCTACGAGCAGTACTTC CASSERLAGGYEQYF
TRBD1 TRBJ2-3 . TRBV13 TGTGCCAGCAGCCAGGGACAGGGCTACATCACAGATACGCAGTATTTT CASSQGQGYITDTQYF
TRBD2 TRBJ2-7 few TRBV2 TGTGCCAGCAGTGAAGTGGAGGTCAGAGTAGGGGAGGGGACTCAGTACTTC CASSEVEVRVGEGTQYF
. TRBJ2-2 few TRBV9 TGTGCCAGCAGCGAGCGGACAGACACCGGGGAGCTGTTTTTT CASSERTDTGELFF
. TRBJ1-5 many TRBV2 TGTGCCAGCAGGAATCCGGGACAAGGTAATCCCCAGCATTTT CASRNPGQGNPQHF
. TRBJ1-1 . TRBV7-9 TGTGCCAGCAGCCCCTACTCGAACACTGAAGCTTTCTTT CASSPYSNTEAFF
TRBD2 TRBJ2-7 many TRBV6-2/TRBV6-3 TGTGCCAGCAATAACCGGGACTATCGGTACGAGCAGTACTTC CASNNRDYRYEQYF
. TRBJ1-4 few TRBV28 TGTGCCAGCAGTTTCACGGAAGTCAATGAAAAACTGTTTTTT CASSFTEVNEKLFF
TRBD2 TRBJ2-7 few TRBV27 TGTGCCAGCAGTTTACGCGGGGGGATCCACTACTACGAGCAGTACTTC CASSLRGGIHYYEQYF
TRBD2 TRBJ2-2 few TRBV7-9 TGTGCCGAGCGGGAGGGTTCCGCCGGGGAGCTGTTTTTT CAEREGSAGELFF
. TRBJ2-5 many TRBV7-6 TGTGCCAGCAGCTTATGGGCAGCCGAACAAGAGACCCAGTACTTC CASSLWAAEQETQYF
TRBD2 TRBJ2-3 . TRBV11-2 TGTGTCAGCAGCTTAGGTGCGGGAGGGGGCATTCTAGATACGCAGTATTTT CVSSLGAGGGILDTQYF
. TRBJ1-1 many TRBV19 TGTGCCAGTAGTATGGGGGGCGGCTCTCTGAACACTGAAGCTTTCTTT CASSMGGGSLNTEAFF
TRBD2 TRBJ2-3 . TRBV7-6 TGTGCCAGCAGCTTAAATGGAAGGGCGGGAGAAGCAGATACGCAGTATTTT CASSLNGRAGEADTQYF
TRBD1 TRBJ1-2 many TRBV2 TGTGCCAGCGGAGAACGTGGGGCAGGGGGCACCTATGGCTACACCTTC CASGERGAGGTYGYTF
. TRBJ2-7 once TRBV29-1 TGCAGCGTTTCAGGGCCCGACGAGCAGTACTTC CSVSGPDEQYF
. TRBJ2-7 many TRBV28 TGTGCCAGCAGTTTTCGATTAGCGAGCTCCTACGAGCAGTACTTC CASSFRLASSYEQYF
. TRBJ1-6 . TRBV6-2/TRBV6-3 TGTGCCAGCAGTTACTCGAGGTCGGTTTCGAATTCACCCCTCCACTTT CASSYSRSVSNSPLHF
. TRBJ2-6 once TRBV5-3 TGTGCCAGCAGCTATCAGGGTGCCGTGGCCAACGTCCTGACTTTC CASSYQGAVANVLTF
TRBD1 TRBJ1-5 . TRBV10-3 TGTGCCATCAGTGATCCGAAACAGGGGGCTCTAAATCAGCCCCAGCATTTT CAISDPKQGALNQPQHF
. TRBJ2-5 . TRBV2 TGTGCCAGCAGTGATTTGGAGTTACGAGTGGAGACCCAGTACTTC CASSDLELRVETQYF
. TRBJ1-4 few TRBV28 TGTGCCAGCAGGCCACCAGGGGAGCCTAATGAAAAACTGTTTTTT CASRPPGEPNEKLFF
. TRBJ2-2 . TRBV6-6 TGTGCCAGCAGTTACTCGAAATTCTTCGGGGAGCTGTTTTTT CASSYSKFFGELFF
. TRBJ2-3 many TRBV30 TGTGCCTGGAATGTGGGGGTCCTAGATACGCAGTATTTT CAWNVGVLDTQYF
TRBD1 TRBJ1-1 many TRBV5-4 TGTGCCAGCGAAACCGGGACAGGGGCACGCACTGAAGCTTTCTTT CASETGTGARTEAFF
TRBD2 TRBJ2-3 . TRBV28 TGTGCCAGCAGTTTTCCCGTAGGTCTAGCGGGAGGGCCGGTAGGGACAGATACGCAGTATTTT CASSFPVGLAGGPVGTDTQYF
. TRBJ1-2 . TRBV5-6 TGTGCCAGCAGCCCAACAAAATGGCAGGGTAACTATGGCTACACCTTC CASSPTKWQGNYGYTF
. TRBJ1-1 many TRBV6-2/TRBV6-3 TGTGCCAGCAGTTACTACAGCTCGGAAGCTTTCTTT CASSYYSSEAFF
TRBD1 TRBJ1-5 once TRBV19 TGTGCCAGAACCCTAGGGGACAGGGGCAATCAGCCCCAGCATTTT CARTLGDRGNQPQHF